This TCR beta chain was found in a study of identical twins. This CDR3 spans 16 amino acids. CDR1 LGHNA and CDR2 YNFKEQ come from the germline V gene. Trimming at V came to 5 bases and at J to 2 bases, leaving 9 bases not matched to a gene. This clonotype was detected a few times. TCRdb re-called the 5' RACE reads through MiXCR, storing one row per CDR3 protein. This sample has under 1 million distinct CDR3 sequences, with roughly an eighth found just once. These data were likewise used in another study, on yellow fever vaccine responses in identical twins.

The sequenced sample consisted of PBMCs. The V gene is TRBV4-2, the J gene TRBJ2-3; 8 bases fit TRBD2. The sequence came from a woman between 18 and 30 years old in good health. The CDR3 DNA reads as TGTGCCAGCAGCACGGTGGAACTAGCGGCCACAGATACGCAGTATTTT. Its translation: CASSTVELAATDTQYF.